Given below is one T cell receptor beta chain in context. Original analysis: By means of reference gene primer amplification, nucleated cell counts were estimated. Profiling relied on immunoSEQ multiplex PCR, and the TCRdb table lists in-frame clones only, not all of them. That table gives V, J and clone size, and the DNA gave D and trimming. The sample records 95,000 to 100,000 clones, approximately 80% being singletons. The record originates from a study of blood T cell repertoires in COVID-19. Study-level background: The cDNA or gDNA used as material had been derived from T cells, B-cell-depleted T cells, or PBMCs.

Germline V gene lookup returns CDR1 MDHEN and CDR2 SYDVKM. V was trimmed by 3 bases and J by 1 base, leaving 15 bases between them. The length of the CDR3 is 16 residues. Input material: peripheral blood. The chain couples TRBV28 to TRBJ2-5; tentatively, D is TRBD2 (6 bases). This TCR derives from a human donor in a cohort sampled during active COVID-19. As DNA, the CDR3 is TGTGCCAGCAGTTTTGAACTAGGCGGGATCCAAGAGACCCAGTACTTC. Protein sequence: CASSFELGGIQETQYF.